A single sample gave rise to the 16 T cell receptor beta chains below, sequenced in a study of blood T cell repertoires in COVID-19. Libraries were prepared by immunoSEQ multiplex PCR; TCRdb keeps only in-frame clonotypes and omits some of them. The table lists about 10,000 clones, 75% to 95% of them singletons. The sample consisted of peripheral blood. Source of these receptors: a woman between 45 and 60 years old with active COVID-19.

The genes are TRBV5-1 and TRBJ2-1; 7 nucleotides match TRBD2. Germline CDR1 reads SGHRS; CDR2 reads YFSETQ. The CDR3 has 15 residues. The trim removed 5 bases at V and 8 bases at J, leaving 13 bases unmatched. Here the CDR3 DNA reads TGCGCCAGCAGGGTAGCGGGTAGGTTCTGGGATGAGCAGTTCTTC. Its translation: CASRVAGRFWDEQFF.

This clone was observed a single time. J is TRBJ1-2 and V is TRBV7-9; no clear D gene. Germline CDR1 is SEHNR and CDR2 is FQNEAQ (reference sequence). V was shortened by 1 base and J by 4 bases, with 7 bases between the two germline ends. The CDR3 sequence is 13 residues long. The CDR3 protein is CASSLESGYGYTF. CDR3 DNA: TGTGCCAGCAGCTTAGAGTCAGGCTATGGCTACACCTTC.

This chain uses TRBV11-2 with TRBJ2-5; D not resolved. The V and J ends lost 5 bases and 2 bases respectively, with 12 bases between them. The germline CDR1 and CDR2 sequences are SGHAT and FQNNGV. This CDR3 spans 14 amino acids. CDR3 amino acids: CASSIGPLQETQYF. CDR3 nucleotides: TGTGCCAGCAGCATAGGGCCGCTTCAAGAGACCCAGTACTTC.

The sample holds one count of this clone. This chain links TRBV29-1 with TRBJ1-2; 8 nucleotides agree with TRBD1. The CDR3 length is 12 residues. Germline CDR1 SQVTM, CDR2 ANQGSEA. After removal of 8 bases from V and 7 bases from J, the junction contained 9 bases not matched to a gene. The CDR3 reads CSTRQGTLGYTF. The CDR3 DNA reads as TGCAGCACCAGACAGGGGACCCTTGGCTACACCTTC.

The chain recombines TRBV15 with TRBJ2-4; the D gene is possibly TRBD1 (5 bases). Trimming shortened V by 1 base and J by 0 bases, and 13 bases separated the two germline ends. Germline CDR1 and CDR2: LNHNV and YYDKDF (reference sequence). The CDR3 is 17 amino acids. CDR3 residues: CATSRGHQGLAKNIQYF. The CDR3, as DNA: TGTGCCACCAGCAGAGGCCACCAGGGTCTAGCCAAAAACATTCAGTACTTC.

The rearrangement links TRBV5-1 to TRBJ2-2, with D hard to call. The germline V gene encodes CDR1 SGHRS and CDR2 YFSETQ. The CDR3 consists of 14 residues. Trimming cost V 0 bases and J 6 bases, with 9 bases left between them. The CDR3 sequence is CASSLVQASGELFF. CDR3 bases: TGCGCCAGCAGCTTGGTGCAGGCCTCCGGGGAGCTGTTTTTT.

This clone occurred a few times. V gene TRBV2 combines with J gene TRBJ1-2, with TRBD1 identical over 7 bases. The junction had 0 bases not matched to a gene; V was cut back by 4 bases and J by 4 bases. The CDR3 covers 12 residues. The V gene's germline CDR1 is SNHLY and CDR2 FYNNEI. The CDR3: CASSGQGYGYTF. DNA of the CDR3: TGTGCCAGCAGTGGACAGGGCTATGGCTACACCTTC.

The chain couples TRBV7-8 to TRBJ2-1; 7 bases are a match to TRBD2. V shed 2 bases, J shed 0 bases, and the junction held 7 bases outside the gene matches. The germline gives CDR1 SGHVS, CDR2 FQNEAQ. The CDR3 is 17 amino acids. The CDR3 spells CASSLTGLAVSYNEQFF. CDR3 coding DNA: TGTGCCAGCAGCTTAACCGGGCTAGCGGTCTCCTACAATGAGCAGTTCTTC.

V usage is TRBV5-1 and J usage is TRBJ2-5; 8 positions match TRBD1. The CDR3 is 16 amino acids. V lost 0 bases to trimming and J lost 5 bases; unmatched junction nucleotides: 9. Germline V gene data show CDR1 as SGHRS and CDR2 as YFSETQ. In DNA form, the CDR3 reads TGCGCCAGCAGCTTGGACGGGACAGGAGGCGGGGAGACCCAGTACTTC. Amino acids: CASSLDGTGGGETQYF.

This clone was counted between two and nine times. The chain employs TRBV4-2 and TRBJ2-3, with D hard to call. CDR1 is LGHNA, CDR2 YNFKEQ, per germline. The CDR3 covers 14 residues. The V end lost 4 bases, the J end lost 0 bases, and 8 bases lay between the germline ends. The DNA of the CDR3 is TGTGCCAGCAGCCTCCTGACTAGCACAGATACGCAGTATTTT. This translates into CASSLLTSTDTQYF.

The CDR3 here is CASSSYPPGVASYEQYF. CDR3 sequence (DNA): TGTGCCAGCAGTTCCTATCCCCCGGGGGTAGCCTCCTACGAGCAGTACTTC. The rearrangement joins TRBV27 to TRBJ2-7; the D gene is possibly TRBD2 (6 bases). Germline loops: CDR1 MNHEY, CDR2 SMNVEV (reference sequence). V dropped 4 bases and J dropped 0 bases, with 19 bases sitting between them. The CDR3 loop spans 17 amino acids.

The V call is TRBV19, the J call TRBJ2-3; D is perhaps TRBD2 (5 bases). The CDR3 length is 16 residues. V lost 6 bases to trimming and J lost 0 bases, with 16 bases between them. The germline V gene encodes CDR1 LNHDA and CDR2 SQIVND (reference sequence). The CDR3 protein is CASSLSWRVSTDTQYF. CDR3 nucleotide sequence: TGTGCCAGTAGCCTCTCTTGGCGGGTTAGCACAGATACGCAGTATTTT. The whole variable domain, remainder taken from reference TRBV19 and TRBJ2-3, is DGGITQSPKYLFRKEGQNVTLSCEQNLNHDAMYWYRQDPGQGLRLIYYSQIVNDFQKGDIAEGYSVSREKKESFPLTVTSAQKNPTAFYLCASSLSWRVSTDTQYFGPGTRLTVL.

This sequence joins TRBV29-1 and TRBJ2-4, with a possible D match to TRBD1 (6 bases). Trimming took 6 bases from V and 9 from J, leaving 18 bases between them. There are 13 residues in the CDR3. Looked up from germline, CDR1 is SQVTM and CDR2 is ANQGSEA. The CDR3 bases are TGCAGCGTCCAGACACAGGGTTTCGGCATTCAGTACTTC. It yields the protein CSVQTQGFGIQYF.

This clone appeared a single time. The rearrangement links TRBV19 to TRBJ1-4; no definite D call. CDR1 is LNHDA and CDR2 is SQIVND in the germline V gene (reference sequence). Trimming pared 5 bases from V and 8 bases from J, leaving 15 bases between. The CDR3 is 14 amino acids. The CDR3 nucleotides read TGTGCCAGTAGTGAAGCGGGCCATGGGGAAAAACTGTTTTTT. Translated: CASSEAGHGEKLFF.

V and J are TRBV4-1 and TRBJ1-2; D is unclear. Trimming shortened V by 1 base and J by 6 bases, and 12 bases separated the two germline ends. The CDR3 contains 14 residues. Germline values: CDR1 MGHRA, CDR2 YSYEKL. In DNA form, the CDR3 reads TGCGCCAGCAGCCAAGTTTCCGTCCTCCATGGCTACACCTTC. Amino acid sequence: CASSQVSVLHGYTF.

The rearrangement uses TRBV6-5 and TRBJ2-2, with a weak D call TRBD1 (5 bases). The CDR3 is 14 amino acids. The V end was cut by 10 bases, the J end by 1 base, with 13 bases between. Germline V gene sequence: CDR1 MNHEY, CDR2 SVGAGI. The CDR3 sequence is CATLLDKNTGELFF. In DNA form, the CDR3 reads TGTGCCACCCTTCTGGACAAGAACACCGGGGAGCTGTTTTTT.